The present TCR beta chain was sequenced within a study of T cell responses to AZD1222 COVID-19 vaccine. As for the study in general: Second-dose intervals near 4 or 12 weeks were combined. Study outcomes and limitations: Among vaccine-associated CD4 TCRs, coverage spanned spike, with dominance at 160-218 and 743-854. Sampling captured repertoires only after the peak T cell response. Donor demographics were predominantly white British with a female majority; clonal diversity may be underestimated.

V trimming: 4 bases; J trimming: 5 bases; junction bases outside the gene matches: 13. The CDR3 extends over 17 amino acids. Germline V gene sequence: CDR1 SGHRS, CDR2 YFSETQ. Measured with immunoSEQ multiplex PCR; TCRdb has only the in-frame clones, and not every one. The sample includes about 96,000 clones, roughly 88% seen only once; the top ten take roughly 25%. On this clone itself: Its specificity is unknown.

The chain uses TRBV5-1 and TRBJ2-7; 12 positions agree with TRBD1. Here the sequenced sample was peripheral blood, taken on day 0 of AZD1222 vaccination. This TCR derives from an adult in good health. The CDR3 loop is CASSIASGTGGIDEQYF. CDR3 in DNA: TGCGCCAGCAGCATAGCCTCGGGGACAGGGGGCATCGACGAGCAGTACTTC.